This T cell receptor (beta chain) came from a study of cytomegalovirus exposure and HLA in healthy donors. Study observations and caveats: The authors reported that TCR beta sequences could predict HLA-A and HLA-B alleles. These predictions were accurate for most subjects in the first cohort.

Turning to this clone: Its cognate antigen is unknown.

Trimming removed 0 bases from V and 8 bases from J; junction bases left unmatched: 5. This CDR3 is built from 16 residues. Germline loops: CDR1 KGHSH, CDR2 LQKENI. A multiplex PCR was run with 60 Vbeta primers and 13 Jbeta primers. TCRdb keeps only in-frame clones here, not all; method: immunoSEQ multiplex PCR. The sample holds some 200,000 clones, approximately 78% seen once. What was sequenced was PBMCs. The V call is TRBV18, the J call TRBJ2-1; 12 bases are shared with TRBD1. The origin of this receptor is a woman in her thirties or forties in good health and CMV-seronegative. The CDR3 DNA reads TGTGCCAGCTCACCACCTTGGGGGACAGGGGGCGATGAGCAGTTCTTC. This codes for CASSPPWGTGGDEQFF.